This is a list of T cell receptor beta chains from one sample in a study of CD8 T cells in Susac syndrome. Using its own MiXCR run on the immunoSEQ multiplex PCR reads, TCRdb lists one record per CDR3 protein. Of around 170,000 distinct CDR3 sequences in the sample, nearly 97% were seen once. Sequenced: CD4+ T cells from PBMCs. The receptors here all came from a human donor with Susac syndrome. The CDR3 runs from the conserved cysteine through the conserved F or W. D genes are given only for firm matches. Some rows have no size entry. The others give once, few or many, or a class for an expanded clone.

TRBD1	TRBV6-5	TRBJ1-6	once	CASSYGGQGTSPLHF	TGTGCCAGCAGTTACGGGGGACAGGGGACTTCACCCCTCCACTTT
TRBD1	TRBV30	TRBJ1-6	NA	CATGENSPLHF	TGTGCGACAGGGGAGAATTCACCCCTCCACTTT
TRBD2	TRBV20-1	TRBJ2-5	NA	CSAPILAGGKQETQYF	TGCAGTGCTCCTATTCTAGCGGGGGGTAAACAAGAGACCCAGTACTTC
TRBD1	TRBV29-1	TRBJ2-4	NA	CSAGGQGGNIQYF	TGCAGCGCCGGGGGACAGGGGGGAAACATTCAGTACTTC
TRBD1	TRBV5-1	TRBJ1-1	NA	CASSSMDPGGTEAFF	TGCGCCAGCAGCTCCATGGATCCAGGGGGCACTGAAGCTTTCTTT
TRBD1	TRBV7-6	TRBJ2-3	NA	CASRTGPGDTQYF	TGTGCCAGCAGGACAGGGCCAGGAGATACGCAGTATTTT
NA	TRBV6-1	TRBJ1-2	NA	CASSETGPYGYTF	TGTGCCAGCAGTGAAACAGGGCCCTATGGCTACACCTTC
TRBD1	TRBV6-6	TRBJ1-6	NA	CASRVDRVNSPLHF	TGTGCCAGCAGAGTCGACAGGGTTAATTCACCCCTCCACTTT
TRBD2	TRBV4-2	TRBJ2-5	NA	CASSQGISGVQETQYF	TGTGCCAGCAGCCAAGGAATTAGCGGGGTACAAGAGACCCAGTACTTC
NA	TRBV29-1	TRBJ1-6	NA	CSVGSGNNSPLHF	TGCAGCGTTGGGTCGGGGAATAATTCACCCCTCCACTTT
TRBD1	TRBV30	TRBJ2-7	NA	CAWSVLTGRGEQYF	TGTGCCTGGAGTGTACTGACAGGGAGAGGCGAGCAGTACTTC
NA	TRBV29-1	TRBJ1-3	NA	CSVAGTGAGNTIYF	TGCAGCGTTGCGGGAACAGGAGCTGGAAACACCATATATTTT
NA	TRBV27	TRBJ2-1	NA	CASRRVSGEVYNEQFF	TGTGCCAGCAGGAGGGTTTCGGGTGAGGTATACAATGAGCAGTTCTTC
NA	TRBV24-1	TRBJ2-3	NA	CATSGGNTDTQYF	TGTGCCACCAGTGGCGGGAACACAGATACGCAGTATTTT
NA	TRBV30	TRBJ2-7	NA	CAWSVDVQSRDF	TGTGCCTGGAGTGTTGACGTGCAGTCCCGGGACTTC
NA	TRBV28	TRBJ2-1	NA	CASSLFEGGSYNEQFF	TGTGCCAGCAGTTTATTTGAAGGGGGGTCCTACAATGAGCAGTTCTTC
NA	TRBV15	TRBJ1-4	NA	CATSRDGFNEKLFF	TGTGCCACCAGCAGAGATGGCTTTAATGAAAAACTGTTTTTT
NA	TRBV5-1	TRBJ2-3	NA	CASSSPPGTQYF	TGCGCCAGCAGCTCACCCCCGGGTACGCAGTATTTT
TRBD1	TRBV29-1	TRBJ2-3	NA	CSVLRQGARTDTQYF	TGCAGCGTCCTTAGACAGGGGGCGCGCACAGATACGCAGTATTTT
NA	TRBV30	TRBJ2-3	NA	CAWTAQTSTDTQYF	TGTGCCTGGACTGCACAGACTAGCACAGATACGCAGTATTTT
NA	TRBV12-3/TRBV12-4	TRBJ1-1	NA	CASSLRQVTEAFF	TGTGCCAGCAGTTTGAGACAGGTCACTGAAGCTTTCTTT
NA	TRBV30	TRBJ1-1	NA	CAWTLNTEAFF	TGTGCCTGGACCTTGAACACTGAAGCTTTCTTT
NA	TRBV30	TRBJ2-1	NA	CAWSVAGTQYNEQFF	TGTGCCTGGAGTGTAGCCGGGACACAGTACAATGAGCAGTTCTTC
NA	TRBV12-3/TRBV12-4	TRBJ2-3	NA	CASSRDRVVLSTDTQYF	TGTGCCAGCAGCCGGGACCGCGTAGTGCTGTCCACAGATACGCAGTATTTT
TRBD1	TRBV29-1	TRBJ2-2	NA	CSGRQGNGELFF	TGCAGCGGTAGACAGGGGAACGGGGAGCTGTTTTTT
NA	TRBV12-3/TRBV12-4	TRBJ1-1	NA	CASSDWRSEAFF	TGTGCCAGCAGTGATTGGCGGAGTGAAGCTTTCTTT